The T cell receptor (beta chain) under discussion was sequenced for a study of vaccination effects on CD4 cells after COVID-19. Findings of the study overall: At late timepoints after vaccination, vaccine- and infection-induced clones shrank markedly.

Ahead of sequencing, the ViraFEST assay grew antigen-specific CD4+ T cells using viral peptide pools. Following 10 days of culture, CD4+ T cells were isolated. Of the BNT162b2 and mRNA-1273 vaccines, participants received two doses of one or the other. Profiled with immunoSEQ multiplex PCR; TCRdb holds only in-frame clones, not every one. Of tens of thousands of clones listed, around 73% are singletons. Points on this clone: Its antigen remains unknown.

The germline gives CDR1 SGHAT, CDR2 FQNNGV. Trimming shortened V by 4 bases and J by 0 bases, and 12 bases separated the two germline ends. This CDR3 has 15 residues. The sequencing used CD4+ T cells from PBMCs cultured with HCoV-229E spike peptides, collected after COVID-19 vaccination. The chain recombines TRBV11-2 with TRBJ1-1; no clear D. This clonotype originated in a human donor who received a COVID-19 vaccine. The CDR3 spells CASSSSREVNTEAFF. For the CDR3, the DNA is TGTGCCAGCAGCTCCTCCCGGGAGGTGAACACTGAAGCTTTCTTT.